The 14 T cell receptor beta chains in this list originate from one sample, sequenced in a study of cytomegalovirus exposure and HLA in healthy donors. The primer mix had 60 Vbeta and 13 Jbeta primers. Data came from immunoSEQ multiplex PCR; TCRdb stores just in-frame clones and leaves some out. The sample carries under 300,000 clones, around 66% recorded once. Sequencing was performed on PBMCs. The receptors derive from a female donor in good health and CMV-seronegative.

The chain links TRBV28 to TRBJ2-3; 11 bases are a match to TRBD2. This CDR3 spans 15 amino acids. In germline, CDR1 is MDHEN, CDR2 SYDVKM. V shed 5 bases, J shed 4 bases, and the junction held 5 bases outside the gene matches. DNA of the CDR3: TGTGCCAGCAGTGAAATTAGCGGGAGGGCAGATACGCAGTATTTT. Its translation is CASSEISGRADTQYF.

CDR3 residues: CAISEPAGQGSTEAFF. CDR3 in DNA: TGTGCCATCAGTGAGCCCGCCGGACAGGGGAGCACTGAAGCTTTCTTT. The chain uses TRBV10-3 and TRBJ1-1, with 9 bases identical to TRBD1. Looked up from germline, CDR1 is ENHRY and CDR2 is SYGVKD. V trimming: 2 bases; J trimming: 4 bases; junction bases outside the gene matches: 8. The CDR3 runs to 16 residues.

This chain connects TRBV4-1 to TRBJ2-7; tentatively, D is TRBD1 (5 bases). This CDR3 has 17 residues. Germline V gives CDR1 MGHRA, CDR2 YSYEKL. Trimming left V 2 bases short and J 1 base short, with 18 bases between. The DNA for the CDR3 is TGCGCCAGCAGCCAAAGTCCCGCGGACATTGGGTCCTACGAGCAGTACTTC. Encoded protein: CASSQSPADIGSYEQYF.

A remark on this clone: The junction departs from the called germline gene at one end, perhaps through a read error. The chain links TRBV7-7 to TRBJ2-7; D gene unclear. Germline V CDR1 and CDR2: SSHAT, FNYEAQ (reference sequence). The CDR3 loop spans 13 amino acids. CDR3 sequence (DNA): TGTGCTAGCAGCTTTGCCCAGATCTACGAGCAGTACTTC. Translating gives CASSFAQIYEQYF.

This chain links TRBV29-1 with TRBJ2-5; D ambiguous. Germline assignment: CDR1 SQVTM and CDR2 ANQGSEA. The CDR3 extends over 11 amino acids. V lost 7 bases and J 4 bases, leaving 10 bases between the germline ends. The CDR3 sequence: CSAAIAETQYF. The CDR3 DNA reads as TGCAGCGCGGCTATAGCAGAGACCCAGTACTTC.

The genes are TRBV9 and TRBJ2-2; 11 positions match TRBD2. The J segment lost 4 bases and the V segment lost 2 bases, leaving 7 bases of the junction unmatched. Germline CDR1 is SGDLS and CDR2 is YYNGEE. The CDR3 spans 17 residues. Here the CDR3 DNA reads TGTGCCAGCAGCGTCATACCACTAGCGGGGGTCACCGGGGAGCTGTTTTTT. It yields the protein CASSVIPLAGVTGELFF. Drawing the rest from reference TRBV9 and TRBJ2-2, the complete variable domain is DSGVTQTPKHLITATGQRVTLRCSPRSGDLSVYWYQQSLDQGLQFLIQYYNGEERAKGNILERFSAQQFPDLHSELNLSSLELGDSALYFCASSVIPLAGVTGELFFGEGSRLTVL.

The chain is built from TRBV2 and TRBJ1-2, with D unresolved. V was shortened by 6 bases and J by 1 base, with 9 bases between the two germline ends. This CDR3 is 13 amino acids long. The germline V gene encodes CDR1 SNHLY and CDR2 FYNNEI. Written as DNA, the CDR3 is TGTGCCAGCAGGATGACTTATAACTATGGCTACACCTTC. It is translated as CASRMTYNYGYTF.

This clone was seen once. The V gene is TRBV2, the J gene TRBJ2-3; 7 bases line up with TRBD2. This CDR3 has 14 residues. The junction had 4 bases not matched to a gene; V was cut back by 6 bases and J by 1 base. Germline-derived CDR1 and CDR2 are SNHLY and FYNNEI. In DNA, the CDR3 is TGTGCCAGCAGCCCTCTAGCGGGCACAGATACGCAGTATTTT. As protein: CASSPLAGTDTQYF.

This clone has just one count. The V gene is TRBV5-1, the J gene TRBJ2-2; D is unclear. The CDR3 is 14 amino acids. The germline gives CDR1 SGHRS, CDR2 YFSETQ. The V gene lost 8 bases and the J gene lost 5 bases, with 16 bases spanning the gap. This chain's CDR3 is CASSPQRSTGELFF. The CDR3 coding sequence is TGCGCCAGTAGTCCCCAGCGCTCTACCGGGGAGCTGTTTTTT.

The rearrangement uses TRBV19 and TRBJ2-2; D might be TRBD2 (6 bases). Germline CDR1 and CDR2: LNHDA and SQIVND (reference sequence). V lost 6 bases and J lost 10, with 24 bases in between. This CDR3 has 16 residues. The CDR3 loop is CASRPPASGRGSELFF. The DNA of the CDR3 is TGTGCCAGTAGGCCCCCGGCGAGCGGGCGAGGTTCGGAGCTGTTTTTT.

With regard to this clone: In this CDR3 the conserved last residue, phenylalanine or tryptophan, is missing, so a read error is likely. This chain joins TRBV27 and TRBJ1-1, with TRBD1 identical over 7 bases. Trimming at V came to 6 bases and at J to 1 base, leaving 2 bases not matched to a gene. The CDR3 spans 13 residues. The germline V gene has CDR1 MNHEY and CDR2 SMNVEV (reference sequence). As DNA, the CDR3 is TGTGCCAGCAGCTGGGACAGGAACACTGAAGCTTTCCTT. This gives the protein CASSWDRNTEAFL.

This clone turned up a few times. The chain is built from TRBV27 and TRBJ2-7; 13 positions agree with TRBD2. Germline V gene sequence: CDR1 MNHEY, CDR2 SMNVEV (reference sequence). The V and J ends lost 5 bases and 5 bases, in that order; junction bases with no gene match: 9. The CDR3 runs to 16 residues. The CDR3 nucleotides are TGTGCCAGCAGTCCCCGACTAGCGGGAGGAGTTAACGAGCAGTACTTC. Amino acids: CASSPRLAGGVNEQYF.

The rearrangement links TRBV4-1 to TRBJ2-3, with D possibly being TRBD2 (5 bases). This CDR3 has 15 residues. Germline CDR1 and CDR2: MGHRA and YSYEKL. The germline V and J ends were trimmed by 0 bases and 0 bases, with 7 bases remaining between them. CDR3 nucleotide sequence: TGCGCCAGCAGCCAAGAAGGGAGTAGCACAGATACGCAGTATTTT. Residues: CASSQEGSSTDTQYF.

The V and J genes are TRBV27 and TRBJ2-1, with TRBD2 identical over 7 bases. V was clipped by 3 bases and J by 2 bases; unmatched bases: 4. CDR3 size: 15 residues. Germline-derived CDR1 and CDR2 are MNHEY and SMNVEV (reference sequence). This CDR3 reads CASSLWGGPYNEQFF. The CDR3 DNA reads as TGTGCCAGCAGTTTGTGGGGGGGACCCTACAATGAGCAGTTCTTC.